Listed below are T cell receptor beta chains from one sample, sequenced in a study of blood T cell repertoires in COVID-19. The method was immunoSEQ multiplex PCR; TCRdb's version includes in-frame clones alone and lacks a portion of them. The top ten clones hold 2.9% of a sample with under 250,000 clones, 85% of them seen once. Sequences were obtained from peripheral blood. Receptor source: a man between 45 and 60 years old who had recovered from COVID-19. Each CDR3 is given with its conserved first and last residue. Fields, in order: clone size, J gene, D gene, V gene, CDR3 DNA, CDR3 protein. A D gene is named only where the DNA matches it firmly. The size entry is marked missing in some rows and otherwise reads once, few, many or a size class.

size: .; J: TRBJ2-1; D: TRBD2; V: TRBV28; DNA: TGTGCCAGCAGTGGAGCGGGGAGAGCCTACAATGAGCAGTTCTTC; CDR3: CASSGAGRAYNEQFF
size: .; J: TRBJ2-3; D: TRBD2; V: TRBV30; DNA: TGTGCCTGGAAGGGGCTAGCGGGAGGTTACGGGACGCAGTATTTT; CDR3: CAWKGLAGGYGTQYF
size: .; J: TRBJ1-1; D: .; V: TRBV30; DNA: TGTGCCTGGACGCGGAGGGGCAAGGGCACTGAAGCTTTCTTT; CDR3: CAWTRRGKGTEAFF
size: .; J: TRBJ2-7; D: .; V: TRBV4-1; DNA: TGCGCCAGCAGCCGACTGCATGACCTGGGGGGCGGGAGCTCTTACGAGCAGTACTTC; CDR3: CASSRLHDLGGGSSYEQYF
size: once; J: TRBJ2-7; D: TRBD1; V: TRBV5-1; DNA: TGCGCCAGCAGCCGGTGGCAGGGGGCTAGCTCCTACGAGCAGTACTTC; CDR3: CASSRWQGASSYEQYF
size: .; J: TRBJ2-2; D: .; V: TRBV14; DNA: TGTGCCAGCAGCTTGGAGGGCCTGAGCACCGGGGAGCTGTTTTTT; CDR3: CASSLEGLSTGELFF
size: few; J: TRBJ2-3; D: TRBD2; V: TRBV5-1; DNA: TGCGCCAGCAGCAAGGGACTAGCTCCAGATACGCAGTATTTT; CDR3: CASSKGLAPDTQYF
size: .; J: TRBJ1-1; D: .; V: TRBV27; DNA: TGTGCCAGCAGTTATACCGGACAGTTGAACACTGAAGCTTTCTTT; CDR3: CASSYTGQLNTEAFF
size: .; J: TRBJ1-1; D: TRBD1; V: TRBV5-1; DNA: TGCGCCAGCAGCCAAGGGGGCGCGAACACTGAAGCTTTCTTT; CDR3: CASSQGGANTEAFF
size: .; J: TRBJ2-5; D: .; V: TRBV28; DNA: TGTGCCAGCAGTTCTGTAGTGACCCAGTACTTC; CDR3: CASSSVVTQYF
size: .; J: TRBJ1-2; D: TRBD1; V: TRBV27; DNA: TGTGCCAGCAGTACGACAGGGGCAAGGAGGTACTATGGCTACACCTTC; CDR3: CASSTTGARRYYGYTF
size: .; J: TRBJ2-3; D: .; V: TRBV4-1; DNA: TGCGCCAGCAGCCAGGGACTCTACACAGATACGCAGTATTTT; CDR3: CASSQGLYTDTQYF
size: .; J: TRBJ1-4; D: TRBD1; V: TRBV11-2; DNA: TGTGCCAGCAGCTTAGATCGGACAGGGTATGAAAAACTGTTTTTT; CDR3: CASSLDRTGYEKLFF
size: few; J: TRBJ1-3; D: TRBD1; V: TRBV7-9; DNA: TGTGCCAGCAGCACGGGACAGGGCCTCTCTGGAAACACCATATATTTT; CDR3: CASSTGQGLSGNTIYF
size: .; J: TRBJ2-3; D: TRBD1; V: TRBV5-1; DNA: TGCGCCAGCAGCTTAACTCTGACAGGGACCCGGGATACGCAGTATTTT; CDR3: CASSLTLTGTRDTQYF
size: .; J: TRBJ1-5; D: TRBD1; V: TRBV19; DNA: TGTGCCAGTAGTCCAGGGGGGCTTCAGCCCCAGCATTTT; CDR3: CASSPGGLQPQHF
size: .; J: TRBJ2-2; D: TRBD2; V: TRBV25-1; DNA: TGTGCCAGCAGCCACACTGGGACTAGCGGGAGAAAAACCGGGGAGCTGTTTTTT; CDR3: CASSHTGTSGRKTGELFF
size: .; J: TRBJ1-2; D: TRBD1; V: TRBV28; DNA: TGTGCCAGCAGTTTCGTGGACAGGGCGTATGGCTACACCTTC; CDR3: CASSFVDRAYGYTF
size: .; J: TRBJ1-5; D: TRBD1; V: TRBV19; DNA: TGTGCCAGTAGTAAAGGGACAGGGGGCCCCTCAGCCTATAGCAATCAGCCCCAGCATTTT; CDR3: CASSKGTGGPSAYSNQPQHF
size: .; J: TRBJ1-4; D: TRBD1; V: TRBV30; DNA: TGTGCCTGGGCGGGACAGCTTAATGAAAAACTGTTTTTT; CDR3: CAWAGQLNEKLFF
size: .; J: TRBJ1-1; D: .; V: TRBV15; DNA: TGTGCCACCAGCAGAGGGACAGCTGAAGCTTTCTTT; CDR3: CATSRGTAEAFF
size: .; J: TRBJ2-5; D: .; V: TRBV29-1; DNA: TGCAGCGTTGAAGGGGGGGGGCTCGGAGAGACCCAGTACTTC; CDR3: CSVEGGGLGETQYF
size: .; J: TRBJ2-5; D: .; V: TRBV28; DNA: TGTGCCAGCAGTTTACTCATCGGCAGGGGGAGGGAGACCCAGTACTTC; CDR3: CASSLLIGRGRETQYF
size: .; J: TRBJ1-2; D: .; V: TRBV30; DNA: TGTGCCTGGAGTGTCGGCGGGAGCTATGGCTACACCTTC; CDR3: CAWSVGGSYGYTF
size: once; J: TRBJ1-5; D: .; V: TRBV27; DNA: TGTGCCAGCAGTTTAGCGGGGGTCGGTCAGCCCCAGCATTTT; CDR3: CASSLAGVGQPQHF
size: few; J: TRBJ2-3; D: TRBD2; V: TRBV10-2; DNA: TGCGCCAGCAGTTCTAGCGGGGCGACAGATACGCAGTATTTT; CDR3: CASSSSGATDTQYF
size: .; J: TRBJ2-7; D: TRBD2; V: TRBV14; DNA: TGTGCCAGCACCTCATATGAGGGCCTAGCGGCCTACGAGCAGTACTTC; CDR3: CASTSYEGLAAYEQYF
size: few; J: TRBJ1-1; D: TRBD1; V: TRBV28; DNA: TGTGCCAGCAGCCCCGGGACAGGAACCGCGAACACTGAAGCTTTCTTT; CDR3: CASSPGTGTANTEAFF
size: .; J: TRBJ2-1; D: .; V: TRBV10-2; DNA: TGCGCCAGCACGAAGCGTCTTAGTGAGCAGTTCTTC; CDR3: CASTKRLSEQFF
size: many; J: TRBJ1-1; D: .; V: TRBV15; DNA: TGTGCCACCAGCAGAGGGGAAGGAGAGATTTCGAGGGACACTGAAGCTTTCTTT; CDR3: CATSRGEGEISRDTEAFF
size: .; J: TRBJ2-1; D: TRBD2; V: TRBV7-8; DNA: TGTGCCAGCAGCCCCCTACTAGCGGGGAACAATGAGCAGTTCTTC; CDR3: CASSPLLAGNNEQFF
size: .; J: TRBJ2-7; D: TRBD2; V: TRBV28; DNA: TGTGCCAGCAGTCTAGCGGGAGGGCCTTTTTACGAGCAGTACTTC; CDR3: CASSLAGGPFYEQYF
size: .; J: TRBJ2-1; D: .; V: TRBV24-1; DNA: TGTGCCACCAGTGATTTGGGCGGGAACTACAATGAGCAGTTCTTC; CDR3: CATSDLGGNYNEQFF
size: .; J: TRBJ2-1; D: TRBD1; V: TRBV7-2; DNA: TGTGCCAGCAGCTTAGTAGCGACAGGGGTGGACAATGAGCAGTTCTTC; CDR3: CASSLVATGVDNEQFF
size: .; J: TRBJ2-7; D: TRBD2; V: TRBV18; DNA: TGTGCCAGCTCACCTTCGCGGGAGGGGGCCTACGAGCAGTACTTC; CDR3: CASSPSREGAYEQYF